The rows below give T cell receptor beta chains drawn from one sample of a study of blood T cell repertoires in COVID-19. The table came from immunoSEQ multiplex PCR; TCRdb's copy has only in-frame clones and leaves some out. Of about 100,000 clones in the sample, about 91% were seen once. Sequencing used peripheral blood. All receptors come from a human donor with active COVID-19. The donor label of this sample is uncertain. The CDR3 runs from the conserved cysteine through the conserved F or W. Each record gives: D gene, clone size, J gene, V gene, CDR3 protein, CDR3 DNA. The D gene is left open where the match is weak. Clone size is stated in some rows and not others, as once, few, many or a class when expanded.

NA	NA	TRBJ2-7	TRBV7-8	CASSLQALQYF	TGTGCCAGCAGCCTACAGGCCCTGCAGTACTTC
NA	NA	TRBJ1-5	TRBV14	CASSQGLPGTGGPQHF	TGTGCCAGCAGCCAGGGTCTCCCTGGCACCGGGGGGCCCCAGCATTTT
TRBD2	NA	TRBJ2-1	TRBV7-8	CASSLMSGGNNEQFF	TGTGCCAGCAGCTTAATGAGCGGGGGGAACAATGAGCAGTTCTTC
TRBD1	few	TRBJ1-5	TRBV4-2	CASSQEDRDNQPQHF	TGTGCCAGCAGCCAAGAGGACAGGGACAATCAGCCCCAGCATTTT
TRBD1	NA	TRBJ1-1	TRBV19	CASSISTGGMNTEAFF	TGTGCCAGTAGTATTTCGACAGGGGGAATGAACACTGAAGCTTTCTTT
NA	NA	TRBJ1-2	TRBV6-2/TRBV6-3	CASSYPTRRGNYGYTF	TGTGCCAGCAGTTACCCGACTAGGCGGGGGAACTATGGCTACACCTTC
NA	NA	TRBJ1-1	TRBV4-1	CASGNRVTMNTEAFF	TGCGCCAGCGGAAACAGGGTGACCATGAACACTGAAGCTTTCTTT
NA	NA	TRBJ2-7	TRBV11-2	CASSLGLAGYEQYF	TGTGCCAGCAGCTTAGGTCTGGCGGGCTACGAGCAGTACTTC
NA	once	TRBJ2-1	TRBV12-3/TRBV12-4	CASSYRGQEQFF	TGTGCCAGCAGTTACCGGGGTCAGGAGCAGTTCTTC
NA	NA	TRBJ2-2	TRBV24-1	CATSDPLLGTPNTGELFF	TGTGCCACCAGTGATCCGCTCCTCGGGACACCGAACACCGGGGAGCTGTTTTTT
TRBD1	few	TRBJ1-6	TRBV19	CASALTGGNGSPLHF	TGTGCCAGCGCCCTCACAGGGGGCAACGGTTCACCCCTCCACTTT
TRBD1	NA	TRBJ2-7	TRBV5-4	CASSDQTGGGYEQYF	TGTGCCAGCAGCGATCAGACAGGGGGCGGGTACGAGCAGTACTTC
TRBD1	once	TRBJ1-3	TRBV18	CASSAGQVGGNTIYF	TGTGCCAGCTCAGCCGGACAGGTCGGGGGAAACACCATATATTTT
NA	NA	TRBJ2-3	TRBV2	CASSAGIQRDTQYF	TGTGCCAGCAGTGCTGGAATACAGCGGGATACGCAGTATTTT
TRBD2	NA	TRBJ2-3	TRBV11-2	CASSALAGGPIYTQYF	TGTGCCAGCAGCGCCTTAGCGGGGGGGCCGATCTATACGCAGTATTTT
TRBD1	NA	TRBJ1-4	TRBV5-5	CASTGQGALTNEKLFF	TGTGCCAGCACGGGACAGGGGGCTCTAACTAATGAAAAACTGTTTTTT